These T cell receptor beta chains were read from a single sample in a study of early T cells in non-severe SARS-CoV-2 infection. Via MiXCR, TCRdb re-called the 5' RACE reads, giving one row per CDR3 protein. The sample includes approximately 83,000 distinct CDR3 sequences, over 12% of them seen just once. The sample consisted of whole blood. The receptors stem from an adult who was a healthcare worker with PCR-confirmed SARS-CoV-2 infection or an uninfected control (not recorded which). Both conserved end residues are part of each CDR3. The order of the fields is V gene, CDR3 protein.

V gene: TRBV20-1
CDR3 protein: CSASDVPGQGIYEQYF

V gene: TRBV29-1
CDR3 protein: CSAGLGSYEQFF

V gene: TRBV29-1
CDR3 protein: CSVRPLVGRANEQFF

V gene: TRBV27
CDR3 protein: CASSPLKDSYEQYF

V gene: TRBV24-1
CDR3 protein: CATSDPGQETQYF

V gene: TRBV6-5
CDR3 protein: CASVMRGGVTDTQYF

V gene: TRBV14
CDR3 protein: CASSRGGPEQYF

V gene: TRBV6-6
CDR3 protein: CASSPDDYGYTF

V gene: TRBV3-1
CDR3 protein: CASSQADRGPGTQYF

V gene: TRBV12-3/TRBV12-4
CDR3 protein: CASSFGDRVSSYNSPLHF

V gene: TRBV13
CDR3 protein: CASRTTSGYNNEQFF

V gene: TRBV14
CDR3 protein: CASSSRFSYEQYF

V gene: TRBV3-1
CDR3 protein: CASSQEATLSGANVLTF

V gene: TRBV20-1
CDR3 protein: CSAGGGTDTQYF

V gene: TRBV12-3/TRBV12-4
CDR3 protein: CASSRSGTDPPSLHF

V gene: TRBV27
CDR3 protein: CASSFTGTGARKAFF

V gene: TRBV18
CDR3 protein: CASSRGTSGASTDTQYF

V gene: TRBV3-1
CDR3 protein: CASSQPRGALYNEQFF

V gene: TRBV5-1
CDR3 protein: CASSLGQGSYEQYF

V gene: TRBV29-1
CDR3 protein: CSVIEGQGGETQYF

V gene: TRBV20-1
CDR3 protein: CSATELNQPQHF

V gene: TRBV5-5
CDR3 protein: CASSLGGNGYTF